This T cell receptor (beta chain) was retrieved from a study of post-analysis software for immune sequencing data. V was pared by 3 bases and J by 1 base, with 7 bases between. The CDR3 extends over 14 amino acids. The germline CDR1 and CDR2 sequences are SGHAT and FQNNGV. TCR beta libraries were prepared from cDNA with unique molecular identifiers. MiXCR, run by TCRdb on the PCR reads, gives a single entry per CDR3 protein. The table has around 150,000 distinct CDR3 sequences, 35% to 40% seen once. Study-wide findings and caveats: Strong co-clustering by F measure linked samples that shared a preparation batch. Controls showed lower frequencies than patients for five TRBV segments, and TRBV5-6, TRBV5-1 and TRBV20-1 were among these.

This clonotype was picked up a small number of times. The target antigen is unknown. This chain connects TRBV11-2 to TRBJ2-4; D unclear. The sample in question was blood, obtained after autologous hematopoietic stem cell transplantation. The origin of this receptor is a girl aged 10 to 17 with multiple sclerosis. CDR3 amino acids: CASSLRWAKNIQYF. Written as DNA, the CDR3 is TGTGCCAGCAGCTTGAGGTGGGCCAAAAACATTCAGTACTTC.